These 9 T cell receptor beta chains came from one sample sequenced in a study of blood T cell repertoires in COVID-19 (dated by TCRdb to 2020 to 2021). The library was made by the immunoSEQ multiplex PCR assay. This is the immuneACCESS table as TCRdb keeps it, with only in-frame sequences that have V and J called. A part of the clones is gone; compared with another copy, unresolved V genes explain less than half, and the rest is unexplained. The sample contains around 400,000 clones, around 87% of them found a single time. The ten top clones hold about 2% of the sample. The sample was peripheral blood. These receptors came from a woman aged 60-70 years with COVID-19, enrolled during active disease.

The chain employs TRBV2 and TRBJ2-7; D is perhaps TRBD2 (5 bases). Germline V gene data show CDR1 as SNHLY and CDR2 as FYNNEI. V was cut by 3 bases and J by 3 bases, with 9 bases left in between. CDR3 length: 13 amino acids. The CDR3 DNA follows: TGTGCCAGCAGTGAGAGACTACTCTACGAGCAGTACTTC. Protein sequence: CASSERLLYEQYF.

The chain recombines TRBV3-1 (or the pseudogene TRBV3-2) with TRBJ2-7; no clear D. This CDR3 is 14 amino acids long. The V and J ends lost 2 bases and 4 bases respectively, with 12 bases between them. In germline, CDR1 is LGHDT, CDR2 YNNKEL (reference sequence). The CDR3 sequence is CASSQSVTRYEQYF. CDR3 sequence (DNA): TGTGCCAGCAGCCAAAGTGTGACACGGTACGAGCAGTACTTC.

This chain links TRBV3-1 (or the pseudogene TRBV3-2) with TRBJ1-1; D may be TRBD1 (6 bases). This CDR3 region has 17 residues. From germline, CDR1 is LGHDT and CDR2 YNNKEL (reference sequence). Trimming pared 2 bases from V and 2 bases from J, leaving 18 bases between. The CDR3 loop is CASSQILAAGVNTEAFF. DNA for the CDR3: TGTGCCAGCAGCCAAATTTTGGCGGCAGGGGTTAACACTGAAGCTTTCTTT.

The CDR3 loop reads CASSPNRNQPQHF. In nucleotides, the CDR3 is TGTGCCAGCAGCCCAAACAGAAATCAGCCCCAGCATTTT. The V call is TRBV7-2, the J call TRBJ1-5, with D uncertain. The V end was cut by 5 bases, the J end by 4 bases, with 9 bases between. The CDR3 totals 13 residues. CDR1 is SGHTA and CDR2 is FQGNSA in the germline V gene.

V usage is TRBV6-6 and J usage is TRBJ2-4; 7 bases are shared with TRBD2. The V gene's germline CDR1 is MNHNY and CDR2 SVGAGI (reference sequence). This CDR3 contains 15 residues. V lost 8 bases, J lost 0 bases, and 7 bases stayed unmatched. The CDR3: CASVPSGLAKNIQYF. Written as DNA, the CDR3 is TGTGCCAGCGTCCCTAGCGGCCTAGCCAAAAACATTCAGTACTTC.

This chain joins TRBV28 and TRBJ2-6; perhaps TRBD1 as D (6 bases). CDR3 length: 17 amino acids. Germline CDR1 and CDR2: MDHEN and SYDVKM. V shed 6 bases and J shed 3 bases, with 18 bases lying between them. CDR3 in DNA: TGTGCCAGCAGCTTAGGAACAGGGCTTGGTGGGGCCAACGTCCTGACTTTC. Translated: CASSLGTGLGGANVLTF.

J is TRBJ1-2 and V is TRBV29-1; tentatively, D is TRBD1 (6 bases). Germline CDR1 is SQVTM and CDR2 is ANQGSEA. Trimming pared 3 bases from V and 6 bases from J, leaving 11 bases between. The CDR3 loop spans 12 amino acids. The CDR3 loop is CSVDQGKDGYTF. The CDR3 nucleotides are TGCAGCGTTGACCAGGGGAAGGATGGCTACACCTTC.

The chain's CDR3 is CASSSTPTTLDEQYF. The CDR3 DNA is TGCGCCAGCAGCTCGACCCCAACCACCCTAGACGAGCAGTACTTC. The chain links TRBV5-1 to TRBJ2-7, with no clear D. The CDR3 runs to 15 residues. Germline V gene lookup returns CDR1 SGHRS and CDR2 YFSETQ. The V end was cut by 3 bases, the J end by 5 bases, with 18 bases between.

V gene TRBV15 combines with J gene TRBJ2-1, with 7 bases aligning to TRBD1. The V gene end was trimmed by 1 base and the J gene end by 6 bases; junction bases not matched to a gene: 3. There are 14 residues in the CDR3. CDR1 and CDR2 from the germline V gene are LNHNV and YYDKDF (reference sequence). The CDR3 sequence is CATSRAGTVNEQFF. CDR3 nucleotides: TGTGCCACCAGCAGAGCCGGGACAGTCAATGAGCAGTTCTTC.